This T cell receptor (beta chain) was identified during a study of shared clonotypes between healthy human individuals. This CDR3 comprises 16 residues. Germline lookup yields CDR1 MNHNY and CDR2 SVGAGI (reference sequence). With 5 bases clipped from V and 2 bases from J, the junction kept 9 bases outside the gene matches. Study-wide findings and caveats: Generally, naive subsets came out with larger estimated richness than memory subsets.

The assay was immunoSEQ multiplex PCR, and TCRdb's table has in-frame clones only and misses some. There are 90,000 to 130,000 clones in the sample; over 65% occur only once, and roughly 22% lies in the top ten. This clone was detected many times. Its matching antigen is unknown. The sequence was obtained from a woman aged 25 to 45 in good health. V gene TRBV6-6 combines with J gene TRBJ2-3, with 8 bases that match TRBD1. Input material: memory CD8+ T cells sorted from blood. Subset described: CD45RO+ cells pooled with CCR7-negative TemRA cells. The CDR3 DNA reads TGTGCCAGCAGTCCCCTCCGACAGGGGTCCACAGATACGCAGTATTTT. This translates into CASSPLRQGSTDTQYF.